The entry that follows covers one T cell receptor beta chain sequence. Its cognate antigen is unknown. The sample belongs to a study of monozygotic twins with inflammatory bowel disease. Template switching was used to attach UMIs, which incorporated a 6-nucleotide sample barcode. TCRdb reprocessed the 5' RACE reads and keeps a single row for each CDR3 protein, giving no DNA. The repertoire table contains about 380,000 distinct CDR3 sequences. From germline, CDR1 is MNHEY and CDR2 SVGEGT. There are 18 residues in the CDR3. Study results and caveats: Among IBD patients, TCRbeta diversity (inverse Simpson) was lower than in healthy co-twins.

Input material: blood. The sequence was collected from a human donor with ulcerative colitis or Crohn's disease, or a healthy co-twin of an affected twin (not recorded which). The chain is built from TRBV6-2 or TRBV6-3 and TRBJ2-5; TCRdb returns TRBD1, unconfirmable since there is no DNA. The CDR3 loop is CASRKTHPTGLRKETQYF.